A selection of T cell receptor beta chains follows, all from one sample in a study of blood T cell repertoires in COVID-19. Libraries were prepared by immunoSEQ multiplex PCR; TCRdb keeps only in-frame clonotypes and omits some of them. The sample has tens of thousands of clones, 75% to 90% seen once. Sequencing was done on a sample of peripheral blood. The receptors were gathered from a human donor in a cohort sampled during active COVID-19. The conserved cysteine and the conserved F or W are not part of the CDR3 here. Fields, in order: V gene, D gene, J gene, CDR3 protein. A D gene is named only where the DNA matches it firmly.

v_gene: TRBV10-2
d_gene: TRBD2
j_gene: TRBJ2-2
CDR3aa: ASSEYGGRANTGELF

v_gene: TRBV6-4
d_gene: TRBD2
j_gene: TRBJ2-1
CDR3aa: ASSGRATSGSREQF

v_gene: TRBV10-2
d_gene: TRBD1
j_gene: TRBJ2-6
CDR3aa: ASTRMGQGASGANVLT

v_gene: TRBV28
d_gene: TRBD2
j_gene: TRBJ2-7
CDR3aa: ASSRGGGSYEQY

v_gene: TRBV7-2
d_gene: .
j_gene: TRBJ1-3
CDR3aa: ASSLGRSQLSGNTIY

v_gene: TRBV19
d_gene: TRBD2
j_gene: TRBJ2-2
CDR3aa: ASRTSGRHTGELF

v_gene: TRBV18
d_gene: .
j_gene: TRBJ1-2
CDR3aa: ASSPPDSSWGYT

v_gene: TRBV29-1
d_gene: .
j_gene: TRBJ2-7
CDR3aa: SVETGMSYEQY

v_gene: TRBV9
d_gene: TRBD2
j_gene: TRBJ2-3
CDR3aa: ASSVTSGYTDTQY

v_gene: TRBV2
d_gene: .
j_gene: TRBJ2-1
CDR3aa: ASSEWAVSYNEQF

v_gene: TRBV19
d_gene: TRBD2
j_gene: TRBJ2-2
CDR3aa: ASIRSGRNTGELF

v_gene: TRBV7-9
d_gene: .
j_gene: TRBJ1-1
CDR3aa: ASRRSGGHTEAF

v_gene: TRBV7-3
d_gene: .
j_gene: TRBJ2-1
CDR3aa: ASSPNVGGLNEQF

v_gene: TRBV4-1
d_gene: TRBD2
j_gene: TRBJ2-1
CDR3aa: ASSQDGGTNNEQF

v_gene: TRBV7-9
d_gene: TRBD2
j_gene: TRBJ2-3
CDR3aa: ASSLTSGRGVDTQY

v_gene: TRBV9
d_gene: TRBD1
j_gene: TRBJ2-3
CDR3aa: ASSASSGQGVADTQY

v_gene: TRBV7-2
d_gene: TRBD2
j_gene: TRBJ2-2
CDR3aa: ASSLGLAGVSPGELF

v_gene: TRBV27
d_gene: TRBD2
j_gene: TRBJ2-3
CDR3aa: ASRGGLAGGSTDTQY

v_gene: TRBV14
d_gene: .
j_gene: TRBJ2-7
CDR3aa: ASSQGVFGGYEQY

v_gene: TRBV27
d_gene: .
j_gene: TRBJ1-2
CDR3aa: ASGRVNYGYT

v_gene: TRBV7-7
d_gene: TRBD1
j_gene: TRBJ2-5
CDR3aa: ASTRQGGETQY

v_gene: TRBV11-3
d_gene: .
j_gene: TRBJ2-2
CDR3aa: ASSQSRGSTGELF

v_gene: TRBV5-4
d_gene: .
j_gene: TRBJ1-3
CDR3aa: ASSLGGVSGNTIY

v_gene: TRBV9
d_gene: .
j_gene: TRBJ1-4
CDR3aa: ASSETQGYEKLF

v_gene: TRBV18
d_gene: TRBD2
j_gene: TRBJ2-5
CDR3aa: ASSPVPSGSKETQY

v_gene: TRBV18
d_gene: .
j_gene: TRBJ2-5
CDR3aa: ASSPPGLQETQY

v_gene: TRBV6-2/TRBV6-3
d_gene: .
j_gene: TRBJ2-3
CDR3aa: ASSRGQSTDTQY

v_gene: TRBV2
d_gene: .
j_gene: TRBJ1-1
CDR3aa: ASSGGNTEAF

v_gene: TRBV27
d_gene: TRBD1
j_gene: TRBJ2-2
CDR3aa: ASSLSPWQGAGELF

v_gene: TRBV7-9
d_gene: .
j_gene: TRBJ2-5
CDR3aa: ASSSQGAVGKTQY

v_gene: TRBV19
d_gene: .
j_gene: TRBJ2-3
CDR3aa: ASSIEGGATDTQY

v_gene: TRBV9
d_gene: TRBD1
j_gene: TRBJ1-6
CDR3aa: ASSTGQGRSYNSPLH

v_gene: TRBV5-1
d_gene: .
j_gene: TRBJ1-1
CDR3aa: ASSGGLGEAF

v_gene: TRBV5-1
d_gene: .
j_gene: TRBJ2-7
CDR3aa: ASSFGRATDEQY

v_gene: TRBV5-1
d_gene: TRBD1
j_gene: TRBJ1-6
CDR3aa: ASSDRDRANSPLH

v_gene: TRBV15
d_gene: .
j_gene: TRBJ2-7
CDR3aa: ATSTRDTTTRGEQY

v_gene: TRBV13
d_gene: TRBD2
j_gene: TRBJ2-1
CDR3aa: ASSLVSPGGEQF

v_gene: TRBV10-2
d_gene: .
j_gene: TRBJ2-7
CDR3aa: ATSEQNYEQY